One T cell receptor (beta chain) is described in this entry. What it binds is unknown. This entry comes from a study of Ad26.COV2.S vaccination and SARS-CoV-2 variants. Across the whole study: Ad26.COV2.S arm of COV1001 included the donor. Ad26.COV2.S, an intramuscular injection, was given once or twice 56 days apart.

Documented treatment: some 20 received Ad26.COV2.S at low or high dose, single or two shots; about 5 received placebo; per-sample allocation not given. The study sampled participants on day 63 after the first vaccine or placebo injection. Profiled with immunoSEQ multiplex PCR; TCRdb holds only in-frame clones, not every one. The data contain about 410,000 clones, around 93% of them seen just once; the ten biggest clones take up around 1.8%. Study-wide results and limits: Substantial breadth was reported for post-vaccination spike-specific CD8+ and CD4+ T cells.

The CDR3 sequence is 16 residues long. The V and J ends lost 5 bases and 4 bases, in that order; junction bases with no gene match: 12. Germline CDR1 is SGHAT and CDR2 is FQNNGV. The chain carries TRBV11-2 and TRBJ1-2, with TRBD1 identical over 8 bases. This receptor was taken from a person between 18 and 65 years old who received the Ad26.COV2.S COVID-19 vaccine or a placebo. Sequences were derived from peripheral blood, sampled in a trial of Ad26.COV2.S vaccine versus placebo. DNA of the CDR3: TGTGCCAGCAGCCCCCACCCGGGACAGGATGTCTATGGCTACACCTTC. Protein product: CASSPHPGQDVYGYTF.